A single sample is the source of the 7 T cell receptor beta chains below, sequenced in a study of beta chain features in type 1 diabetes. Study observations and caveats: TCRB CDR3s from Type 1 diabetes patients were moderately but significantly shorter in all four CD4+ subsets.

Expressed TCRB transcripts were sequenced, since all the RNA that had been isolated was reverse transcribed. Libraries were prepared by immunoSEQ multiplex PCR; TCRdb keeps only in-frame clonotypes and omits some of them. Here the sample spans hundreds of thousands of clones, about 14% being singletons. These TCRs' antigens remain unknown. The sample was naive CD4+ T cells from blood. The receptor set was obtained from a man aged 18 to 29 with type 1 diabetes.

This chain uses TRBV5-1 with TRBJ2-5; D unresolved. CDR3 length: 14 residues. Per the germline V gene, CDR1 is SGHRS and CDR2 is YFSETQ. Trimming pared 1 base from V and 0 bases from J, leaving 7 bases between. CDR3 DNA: TGCGCCAGCAGCTTGCAGCCAGACCAAGAGACCCAGTACTTC. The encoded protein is CASSLQPDQETQYF.

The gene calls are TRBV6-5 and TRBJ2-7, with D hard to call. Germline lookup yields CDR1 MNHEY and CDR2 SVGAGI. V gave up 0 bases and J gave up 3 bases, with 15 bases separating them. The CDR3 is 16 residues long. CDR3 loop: CASSYSDWAFGYEQYF. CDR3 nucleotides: TGTGCCAGCAGTTACTCCGACTGGGCCTTTGGCTACGAGCAGTACTTC.

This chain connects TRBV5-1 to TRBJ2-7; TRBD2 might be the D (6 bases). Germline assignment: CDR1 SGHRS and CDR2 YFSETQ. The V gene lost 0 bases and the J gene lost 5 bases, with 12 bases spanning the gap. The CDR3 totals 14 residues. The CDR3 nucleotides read TGCGCCAGCAGCTTGGTCCCTAGCGCGGACGAGCAGTACTTC. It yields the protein CASSLVPSADEQYF.

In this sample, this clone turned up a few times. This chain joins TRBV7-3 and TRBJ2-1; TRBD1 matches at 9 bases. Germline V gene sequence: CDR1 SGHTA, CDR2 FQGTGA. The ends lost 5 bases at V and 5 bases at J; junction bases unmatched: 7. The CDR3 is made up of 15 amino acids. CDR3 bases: TGTGCCAGCAGCGTACAGGGGGCGCTTAACAATGAGCAGTTCTTC. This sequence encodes CASSVQGALNNEQFF. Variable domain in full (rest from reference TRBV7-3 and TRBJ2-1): GAGVSQTPSNKVTEKGKYVELRCDPISGHTALYWYRQSLGQGPEFLIYFQGTGAADDSGLPNDRFFAVRPEGSVSTLKIQRTERGDSAVYLCASSVQGALNNEQFFGPGTRLTVL.

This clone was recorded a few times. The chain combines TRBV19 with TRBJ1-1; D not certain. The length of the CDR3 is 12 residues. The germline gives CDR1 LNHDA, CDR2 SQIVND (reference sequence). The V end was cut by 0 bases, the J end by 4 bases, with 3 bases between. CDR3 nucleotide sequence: TGTGCCAGTAGTATAGAGACCACTGAAGCTTTCTTT. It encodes CASSIETTEAFF.

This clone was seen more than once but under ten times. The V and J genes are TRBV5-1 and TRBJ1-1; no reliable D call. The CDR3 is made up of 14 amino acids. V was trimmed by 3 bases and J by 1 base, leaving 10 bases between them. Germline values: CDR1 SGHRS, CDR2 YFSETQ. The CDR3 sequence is CASSWKPPNTEAFF. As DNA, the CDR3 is TGCGCCAGCAGCTGGAAGCCCCCGAACACTGAAGCTTTCTTT.

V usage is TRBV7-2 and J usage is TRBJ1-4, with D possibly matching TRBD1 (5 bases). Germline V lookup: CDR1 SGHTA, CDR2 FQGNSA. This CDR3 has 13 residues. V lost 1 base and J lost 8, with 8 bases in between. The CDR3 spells CASSLDRTEKLFF. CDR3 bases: TGTGCCAGCAGCTTAGACAGGACCGAAAAACTGTTTTTT.